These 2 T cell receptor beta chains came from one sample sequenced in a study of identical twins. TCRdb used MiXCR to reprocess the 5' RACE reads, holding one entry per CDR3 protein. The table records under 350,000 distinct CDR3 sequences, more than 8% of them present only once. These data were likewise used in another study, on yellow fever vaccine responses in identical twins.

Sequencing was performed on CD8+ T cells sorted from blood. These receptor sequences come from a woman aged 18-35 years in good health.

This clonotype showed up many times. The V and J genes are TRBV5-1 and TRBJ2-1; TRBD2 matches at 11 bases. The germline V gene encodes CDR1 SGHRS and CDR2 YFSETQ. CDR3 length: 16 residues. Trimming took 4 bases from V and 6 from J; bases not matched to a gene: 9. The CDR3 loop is CASSPPTSGVPNEQFF. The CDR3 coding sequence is TGCGCCAGCAGCCCACCGACTAGCGGGGTCCCCAATGAGCAGTTCTTC.

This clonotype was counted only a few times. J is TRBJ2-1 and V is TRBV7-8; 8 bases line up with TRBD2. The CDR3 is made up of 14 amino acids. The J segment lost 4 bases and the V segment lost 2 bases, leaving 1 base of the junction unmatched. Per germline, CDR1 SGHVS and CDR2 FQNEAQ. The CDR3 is CASSLRGGYNEQFF. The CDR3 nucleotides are TGTGCCAGCAGCTTACGGGGGGGGTACAATGAGCAGTTCTTC.